The 5 T cell receptor beta chains below come from one sample, sequenced in a study of molecular identifiers for immune sequencing clone quantification. TCRdb re-called the PCR reads through MiXCR, storing one row per CDR3 protein. Here the sample spans a few hundred thousand distinct CDR3 sequences, approximately 25% being singletons. The sequenced material came from naive CD8+ T cells from blood, with Jurkat cell RNA spiked in. Described subset: FACS-sorted CD8+CD4-CCR7+CD45RA+ naive T cells. All receptors derive from a human donor in good health. Some libraries in this study had Jurkat cell RNA spiked in.

As concerns this clonotype: A much larger clone lies a single base off, so this may be a read error. The conserved closing phenylalanine or tryptophan is absent in this CDR3, likely reflecting a read error. The gene calls are TRBV28 and TRBJ1-1; maybe TRBD1 (5 bases). V lost 5 bases, J lost 1 base, and 8 bases lay in between. The length of the CDR3 is 13 residues. Germline V lookup: CDR1 MDHEN, CDR2 SYDVKM. In DNA, the CDR3 is TGTGCCAGCAGTATCGGACAGAACACTGAAGCTTTCTTA. This encodes CASSIGQNTEAFL.

The chain carries TRBV19 and TRBJ1-5; D is ambiguous. V dropped 4 bases and J dropped 7 bases, with 11 bases sitting between them. Germline-derived CDR1 and CDR2 are LNHDA and SQIVND (reference sequence). The CDR3 loop spans 13 amino acids. DNA for the CDR3: TGTGCCAGTAGTAGTACGGGTTTACAGCCCCAGCATTTT. This translates into CASSSTGLQPQHF. The entire variable domain, with the rest obtained from reference TRBV19 and TRBJ1-5, is as follows: DGGITQSPKYLFRKEGQNVTLSCEQNLNHDAMYWYRQDPGQGLRLIYYSQIVNDFQKGDIAEGYSVSREKKESFPLTVTSAQKNPTAFYLCASSSTGLQPQHFGDGTRLSIL.

This clonotype came up many times. The V gene is TRBV27, the J gene TRBJ1-1; maybe TRBD1 (5 bases). CDR3 length: 13 amino acids. Germline V CDR1 and CDR2: MNHEY, SMNVEV (reference sequence). V was cut by 8 bases and J by 1 base, with 11 bases left in between. CDR3 region: CASGRDRNTEAFF. CDR3 nucleotides: TGTGCCAGCGGCAGAGACAGGAACACTGAAGCTTTCTTT.

This clonotype was seen more than once but under ten times. J is TRBJ2-3 and V is TRBV5-6, with D uncertain. CDR1 SGHDT and CDR2 YYEEEE come from the germline V gene. Between the trimmed V and J ends, which lost 5 bases and 2 bases, there was a span of 15 bases. The CDR3 contains 15 residues. The CDR3 bases are TGTGCCAGCAGAGAAGGAGTGATTGCCACAGATACGCAGTATTTT. Its translation: CASREGVIATDTQYF.

This clonotype has a count of ten or more. The chain is built from TRBV27 and TRBJ2-7, with a tentative D call TRBD2 (5 bases). CDR3 length equals 14 residues. Trimming left V 1 base short and J 6 bases short, with 13 bases between. The germline CDR1 and CDR2 sequences are MNHEY and SMNVEV (reference sequence). Written as DNA, the CDR3 is TGTGCCAGCAGTTTATACGAGGGTCTGGGCGAGCAGTACTTC. It codes for CASSLYEGLGEQYF.